A selection of T cell receptor beta chains follows, all from one sample in a study of cytomegalovirus exposure and HLA in healthy donors. Some clones are missing from TCRdb's copy, which holds only in-frame ones; the method was immunoSEQ multiplex PCR. The table shows about 88,000 clones, with roughly 79% occurring only once. The sequencing input was PBMCs. These receptors originate from a woman aged 40 to 50 in good health and CMV-seronegative. The CDR3 runs from the conserved cysteine through the conserved F or W. Fields, in order: V gene, J gene, clone size, D gene, CDR3 protein, CDR3 DNA. D genes are given only for firm matches. Some rows mark clone size as missing; the rest say once, few, many or name a class of expanded clone.

TRBV6-1	TRBJ2-7	.	.	CASQGRNEQYF	TGTGCCTCCCAGGGGCGGAACGAGCAGTACTTC
TRBV6-5	TRBJ1-1	.	TRBD1	CASSLTGDTEAFF	TGTGCCAGCAGTTTAACAGGGGACACTGAAGCTTTCTTT
TRBV11-3	TRBJ2-5	.	TRBD1	CASSLRTGETQYF	TGTGCCAGCAGCTTAAGGACAGGGGAGACCCAGTACTTC
TRBV6-1	TRBJ1-2	few	TRBD1	CASSETGTGMLMDGYTF	TGTGCCAGCAGTGAAACCGGGACAGGGATGCTAATGGACGGCTACACCTTC
TRBV6-5	TRBJ1-2	.	.	CASGRGYGYTF	TGTGCCAGCGGGCGGGGCTATGGCTACACCTTC
TRBV29-1	TRBJ1-2	.	.	CSDGTNYGYTF	TGCAGCGACGGGACAAACTATGGCTACACCTTC
TRBV5-1	TRBJ2-7	few	.	CASSLGARGSREQYF	TGCGCCAGCAGCTTGGGGGCCAGAGGGTCGCGCGAGCAGTACTTC
TRBV11-2	TRBJ2-1	.	TRBD2	CASSLIAGGLGNEQFF	TGTGCCAGCAGCTTAATAGCGGGGGGCCTGGGCAATGAGCAGTTCTTC
TRBV27	TRBJ1-2	.	.	CASSFSVSYGYTF	TGTGCCAGCAGTTTCTCAGTCAGCTATGGCTACACCTTC
TRBV6-1	TRBJ1-3	once	.	CASALDILSGNTIYF	TGTGCCAGCGCCTTGGACATTCTTTCTGGAAACACCATATATTTT
TRBV7-9	TRBJ1-5	.	.	CASSQTDSNQPQHF	TGTGCCAGCAGCCAGACAGATAGCAATCAGCCCCAGCATTTT
TRBV5-1	TRBJ2-5	.	TRBD1	CASSYRQGAGEQYF	TGCGCCAGCAGCTACCGACAGGGGGCGGGTGAGCAGTACTTC
TRBV10-1	TRBJ2-1	few	TRBD2	CASSASGGNYNEQFF	TGCGCCAGCAGTGCGAGCGGGGGGAACTACAATGAGCAGTTCTTC
TRBV5-1	TRBJ2-3	.	TRBD2	CASSLTSGGSTDTQYF	TGCGCCAGCAGCCTAACTAGCGGGGGTAGCACAGATACGCAGTATTTT
TRBV30	TRBJ1-1	few	TRBD1	CAWSGQGGTEAFF	TGTGCCTGGAGTGGACAGGGCGGGACTGAAGCTTTCTTT
TRBV7-6	TRBJ1-4	.	TRBD1	CASSEGAELFF	TGTGCCAGCAGCGAGGGGGCTGAGCTGTTTTTT
TRBV4-1	TRBJ1-5	.	.	CASSQDRGQPQHF	TGCGCCAGCAGCCAAGATCGAGGTCAGCCCCAGCATTTT
TRBV21-1	TRBJ1-5	few	.	CASSKTTGTGCALSNQPQHF	TGTGCCAGCAGCAAAACTACCGGGACAGGGTGTGCCCTTAGCAATCAGCCCCAGCATTTT
TRBV28	TRBJ2-7	.	.	CASSFHYEQYF	TGTGCCAGCAGTTTCCACTACGAGCAGTACTTC
TRBV19	TRBJ1-1	.	.	CASSQGSATEAFF	TGTGCCAGTAGTCAGGGGAGCGCCACTGAAGCTTTCTTT
TRBV5-1	TRBJ1-2	.	TRBD1	CASSLEPGQGNGYTF	TGCGCCAGCAGCTTGGAGCCGGGACAGGGTAATGGCTACACCTTC
TRBV5-1	TRBJ1-1	.	TRBD1	CASSRQGQENTEAFF	TGCGCCAGCAGCAGGCAGGGACAGGAGAACACTGAAGCTTTCTTT
TRBV5-1	TRBJ2-2	.	TRBD1	CASSSTGEVTGELFF	TGCGCCAGCAGCTCGACAGGGGAGGTGACCGGGGAGCTGTTTTTT
TRBV6-5	TRBJ1-2	.	TRBD1	CASRANRGRGYTF	TGTGCCAGCAGAGCAAACAGGGGGCGAGGCTACACCTTC
TRBV5-4	TRBJ1-1	once	TRBD1	CASSSEGAKKGEAFF	TGTGCCAGCAGCTCCGAGGGGGCCAAAAAGGGTGAAGCTTTCTTT
TRBV7-9	TRBJ2-2	few	TRBD2	CASSLAMGLANPLFF	TGTGCCAGCAGCTTAGCGATGGGACTAGCTAATCCCCTGTTTTTT
TRBV4-3	TRBJ1-2	.	TRBD1	CASSHEGQGGYTF	TGCGCCAGCAGCCACGAAGGACAGGGAGGCTACACCTTC
TRBV11-2	TRBJ2-7	.	.	CASSARLENYEQYF	TGTGCCAGCAGCGCTCGACTAGAAAACTACGAGCAGTACTTC
TRBV7-6	TRBJ2-7	.	.	CASSPSGNEQYF	TGTGCCAGCAGCCCGTCGGGGAACGAGCAGTACTTC
TRBV30	TRBJ2-7	.	TRBD1	CAWNGQAYEQYF	TGTGCCTGGAACGGACAGGCCTACGAGCAGTACTTC
TRBV7-9	TRBJ1-1	.	.	CASSLAAVNTEAFF	TGTGCCAGCAGCTTAGCGGCGGTGAACACTGAAGCTTTCTTT
TRBV4-2	TRBJ1-3	.	.	CASSLQRGGVSGNTIYF	TGTGCCAGCAGCCTCCAAAGGGGGGGCGTTTCTGGAAACACCATATATTTT
TRBV5-5	TRBJ2-7	.	TRBD1	CASSLGRGYDEQYF	TGTGCCAGCAGCTTGGGCAGGGGGTATGACGAGCAGTACTTC
TRBV5-1	TRBJ2-3	.	.	CASSYDRGTDTQYF	TGCGCCAGCAGTTATGACAGAGGCACAGATACGCAGTATTTT
TRBV9	TRBJ1-3	.	.	CASSMGNTIYF	TGTGCCAGCAGTATGGGAAACACCATATATTTT
TRBV2	TRBJ2-1	once	TRBD2	CARNPLAGYNEQFF	TGTGCCAGAAATCCCCTAGCGGGGTACAATGAGCAGTTCTTC
TRBV5-1	TRBJ1-4	.	.	CASSFGFDRGVGEKLFF	TGCGCCAGCAGCTTTGGATTTGACCGGGGGGTTGGGGAAAAACTGTTTTTT
TRBV29-1	TRBJ1-2	.	TRBD1	CSIRQGDYTF	TGCAGCATTCGACAGGGCGACTACACCTTC
TRBV6-1	TRBJ1-1	few	.	CASRTEVGQAFF	TGTGCCAGCAGAACGGAGGTAGGACAAGCTTTCTTT
TRBV5-1	TRBJ2-7	.	TRBD1	CASTAGQGKYEQYF	TGCGCCAGCACCGCTGGACAGGGGAAATACGAGCAGTACTTC
TRBV11-2	TRBJ1-1	.	.	CASSLFRDTEAFF	TGTGCCAGCAGCTTATTTCGGGACACTGAAGCTTTCTTT
TRBV4-1	TRBJ2-7	.	TRBD1	CASSHRTGQDYEQYF	TGCGCCAGCAGCCACAGGACAGGACAGGACTACGAGCAGTACTTC
TRBV6-5	TRBJ2-7	.	TRBD2	CASSAGAEGEQYF	TGTGCCAGCAGTGCGGGAGCCGAAGGCGAGCAGTACTTC
TRBV6-1	TRBJ2-1	.	.	CASTPGGVDEQFF	TGTGCCAGCACCCCCGGGGGTGTGGATGAGCAGTTCTTC
TRBV7-3	TRBJ2-3	.	.	CASSSAGTQYF	TGTGCCAGCAGCTCGGCGGGTACGCAGTATTTT
TRBV18	TRBJ1-1	.	TRBD1	CASSPRDRATEAFF	TGTGCCAGCTCCCCCCGGGACAGGGCTACTGAAGCTTTCTTT
TRBV29-1	TRBJ2-7	once	TRBD2	CSVGGLAAKYEQYF	TGCAGCGTTGGGGGACTAGCGGCGAAATACGAGCAGTACTTC
TRBV11-2	TRBJ2-3	.	.	CASSPHSTSTDTQYF	TGTGCCAGCAGCCCCCACAGTACTAGCACAGATACGCAGTATTTT
TRBV7-7	TRBJ1-6	.	TRBD1	CASSLVDRFPLGYNSPLHF	TGTGCCAGCAGCTTAGTGGACAGGTTCCCCTTGGGGTATAATTCACCCCTCCACTTT
TRBV6-5	TRBJ2-3	.	TRBD1	CASSFTGGAGTDTQYF	TGTGCCAGCAGTTTTACAGGGGGCGCCGGCACAGATACGCAGTATTTT
TRBV5-6	TRBJ1-2	.	.	CASSPSIRTPYYGYTF	TGTGCCAGCAGCCCCTCCATTAGAACTCCATACTATGGCTACACCTTC
TRBV6-5	TRBJ1-1	.	TRBD1	CASRGQVNTEAFF	TGTGCCAGCAGAGGACAGGTGAACACTGAAGCTTTCTTT
TRBV5-1	TRBJ2-2	.	.	CASSATTSGSGELFF	TGCGCCAGCAGCGCAACGACTTCAGGGTCCGGGGAGCTGTTTTTT
TRBV7-8	TRBJ2-7	.	.	CASSALALSSYEQYF	TGTGCCAGCAGCGCCCTAGCTTTGAGCTCCTACGAGCAGTACTTC
TRBV4-3	TRBJ1-1	few	.	CASSPEPGSSEAFF	TGCGCCAGCAGCCCAGAACCAGGGTCCAGTGAAGCTTTCTTT
TRBV29-1	TRBJ2-7	.	.	CSVGSSYEQYF	TGCAGCGTTGGGAGTTCCTACGAGCAGTACTTC
TRBV5-6	TRBJ2-1	few	TRBD1	CASSLAQGVAYNEQFF	TGTGCCAGCAGCTTGGCCCAGGGGGTTGCCTACAATGAGCAGTTCTTC